This T cell receptor (beta chain) was captured by sequencing in a study of T cell responses to AZD1222 COVID-19 vaccine. Method: immunoSEQ multiplex PCR; TCRdb's copy keeps in-frame clones and lacks some. The repertoire holds roughly 120,000 clones, with 85% to 95% as singletons. CDR3 length equals 15 residues. In germline, CDR1 is MGHRA, CDR2 YSYEKL. Trimming took off 0 bases at V and 4 bases at J, with 10 bases between the two ends. Sample: peripheral blood, taken 28 days after the second AZD1222 dose. V gene TRBV4-1 combines with J gene TRBJ1-5; D perhaps matches TRBD1 (5 bases). The sequence was obtained from an adult who received the AZD1222 COVID-19 vaccine. The CDR3 DNA reads TGCGCCAGCAGCCAAGAAAGTTCAGGGAATCAGCCCCAGCATTTT. It encodes CASSQESSGNQPQHF.